The 10 T cell receptor beta chains given below trace back to one sample, sequenced in a study of T cell responses to AZD1222 COVID-19 vaccine. The protocol was immunoSEQ multiplex PCR, while the TCRdb copy is restricted to in-frame clones and leaves out a portion. The table lists about 130,000 clones, approximately 90% of them singletons. The sample here was peripheral blood, taken on day 0 of AZD1222 vaccination. The source is an adult in good health.

The chain joins TRBV14 to TRBJ1-1; 8 nucleotides line up with TRBD1. The V segment lost 6 bases and the J segment 9 bases; nucleotides outside the gene matches: 9. Germline V CDR1 and CDR2: SGHDN, FVKESK. There are 13 residues in the CDR3. The CDR3 nucleotides read TGTGCCAGCAGAACAACAGGGGGAAGACAAGCTTTCTTT. It encodes CASRTTGGRQAFF.

The rearrangement uses TRBV5-6 and TRBJ2-1; 16 bases map to TRBD2. This CDR3 is built from 18 residues. Germline V gene data show CDR1 as SGHDT and CDR2 as YYEEEE. V was clipped by 0 bases and J by 9 bases; unmatched bases: 9. CDR3 nucleotide sequence: TGTGCCAGCAGCTTGGTGGGACTAGCGGGAGGGCCGGAGCTTGAGCAGTTCTTC. This gives the protein CASSLVGLAGGPELEQFF.

The count of this clone is one. The gene calls are TRBV2 and TRBJ1-4; perhaps TRBD1 as D (5 bases). Trimming took 6 bases from V and 8 from J, leaving 13 bases between them. The germline gives CDR1 SNHLY, CDR2 FYNNEI. The CDR3 contains 13 residues. In DNA, the CDR3 is TGTGCCAGCAGAGCAGGGCCCGGGGAAAAACTGTTTTTT. Translated: CASRAGPGEKLFF.

This clone was recorded only once. The chain joins TRBV5-1 to TRBJ1-1; TRBD1 matches at 8 bases. Germline CDR1 and CDR2: SGHRS and YFSETQ. J gave up 11 bases and V 4 bases, and 10 bases lay outside the gene matches. There are 13 residues in the CDR3. CDR3 residues: CASSRPGGRWAFF. CDR3 in DNA: TGCGCCAGCAGCCGGCCAGGGGGCCGCTGGGCTTTCTTT. The complete variable domain, with remaining parts taken from reference TRBV5-1 and TRBJ1-1, reads KAGVTQTPRYLIKTRGQQVTLSCSPISGHRSVSWYQQTPGQGLQFLFEYFSETQRNKGNFPGRFSGRQFSNSRSEMNVSTLELGDSALYLCASSRPGGRWAFFGQGTRLTVV.

About this clone: A junction end diverges from the germline sequence, so it may reflect a read error. V and J are TRBV2 and TRBJ2-3, with 13 bases identical to TRBD2. The CDR3 runs 16 residues. CDR1 SNHLY and CDR2 FYNNEI come from the germline V gene. The CDR3 DNA sequence: TGTGCCAGCAGCGAAGGGACTAGCGGGGCCACAGATACGCAGTATTTT. This codes for CASSEGTSGATDTQYF.

This chain's CDR3 is CASSGQGSNTEAFF. The CDR3 nucleotides are TGTGCCAGCAGCGGACAAGGTTCGAACACTGAAGCTTTCTTT. The J gene is TRBJ1-1, the V gene TRBV3-1 (or the pseudogene TRBV3-2); perhaps TRBD1 as D (5 bases). The germline V and J ends were trimmed by 5 bases and 1 base, with 11 bases remaining between them. Germline V gene sequence: CDR1 LGHDT, CDR2 YNNKEL (reference sequence). The CDR3 sequence is 14 residues long.

The genes are TRBV7-2 and TRBJ2-2; D unclear. The germline CDR1 and CDR2 sequences are SGHTA and FQGNSA. With 3 bases removed from V and 6 bases from J, the gap between germline ends came to 11 bases. The CDR3 length is 14 residues. CDR3 nucleotide sequence: TGTGCCAGCAGCTTTGGCCTCACAGCCGGGGAGCTGTTTTTT. Amino acids: CASSFGLTAGELFF.

The genes are TRBV5-4 and TRBJ2-3; 11 bases agree with TRBD2. Germline assignment: CDR1 SGHNT and CDR2 YYREEE (reference sequence). The CDR3 runs to 15 residues. V lost 1 base and J lost 4; bases outside the gene matches: 2. In DNA form, the CDR3 reads TGTGCCAGCAGCTTGACTAGCGGGAGACCAGATACGCAGTATTTT. Translating gives CASSLTSGRPDTQYF.

V is TRBV2 and J is TRBJ1-2, with D possibly matching TRBD1 (5 bases). V was clipped by 6 bases and J by 3 bases, with 14 bases between them. The CDR3 is 14 residues long. The V gene's germline CDR1 is SNHLY and CDR2 FYNNEI. In DNA form, the CDR3 reads TGTGCCAGCAGCGGCAGGGTGGTGGACTATGGCTACACCTTC. It encodes CASSGRVVDYGYTF. The whole variable domain, filled in from reference TRBV2 and TRBJ1-2, reads EPEVTQTPSHQVTQMGQEVILRCVPISNHLYFYWYRQILGQKVEFLVSFYNNEISEKSEIFDDQFSVERPDGSNFTLKIRSTKLEDSAMYFCASSGRVVDYGYTFGSGTRLTVV.

This rearrangement joins TRBV4-2 to TRBJ2-3, with D possibly being TRBD1 (5 bases). The CDR3 is 14 residues long. The ends were cut back, 1 base at V and 2 bases at J, with 7 bases in the middle. Germline V gene sequence: CDR1 LGHNA, CDR2 YNFKEQ. CDR3 sequence (DNA): TGTGCCAGCAGCCAAGGCAGGGCCACAGATACGCAGTATTTT. Protein sequence: CASSQGRATDTQYF.